These T cell receptor beta chains were read from a single sample in a study of blood T cells in healthy people across ages. MiXCR, run by TCRdb on the 5' RACE reads, gives a single entry per CDR3 protein. The sample includes more than 500,000 distinct CDR3 sequences, 25% to 30% of them seen just once. Sequencing input: blood. The source of these receptors is a woman between 65 and 79 years old in good health. The CDR3 runs from the conserved cysteine through the conserved F or W. A D gene is named only where the DNA matches it firmly. Clone sizes are given selectively: once, few, many, or a class where the clone is expanded.

CDR3 | DNA | J | size | V | D
CASSQGSADGYTF | TGTGCCAGCAGCCAGGGGTCGGCCGATGGCTACACCTTC | TRBJ1-2 | . | TRBV11-3 | .
CASSPGGDTGELFF | TGTGCCAGCAGCCCCGGCGGGGACACCGGGGAGCTGTTTTTT | TRBJ2-2 | . | TRBV7-9 | .
CSAREGTVGEKLFF | TGCAGTGCTAGAGAAGGGACAGTTGGGGAAAAACTGTTTTTT | TRBJ1-4 | once | TRBV20-1 | TRBD1
CASIDSTSYEQYF | TGTGCCAGCATCGACTCCACCTCCTACGAGCAGTACTTC | TRBJ2-7 | . | TRBV7-9 | .
CAATGTDYTGELFF | TGTGCCGCCACCGGGACAGATTACACCGGGGAGCTGTTTTTT | TRBJ2-2 | . | TRBV25-1 | TRBD1
CASRPQQRGDTDTQYF | TGTGCCAGCAGACCCCAACAGCGGGGGGACACAGATACGCAGTATTTT | TRBJ2-3 | few | TRBV6-1 | TRBD2
CSARGNRDGYTF | TGCAGTGCTAGAGGGAACAGGGACGGCTACACCTTC | TRBJ1-2 | few | TRBV20-1 | .
CASSLDTSGTPGRQYF | TGTGCCAGCAGCTTAGATACTAGCGGGACCCCCGGCAGGCAGTATTTT | TRBJ2-3 | few | TRBV7-2 | TRBD2
CASSIPGRTGNTEAFF | TGTGCCAGCAGCATACCCGGACGGACGGGGAACACTGAAGCTTTCTTT | TRBJ1-1 | . | TRBV7-2 | .
CASSLNRRDYGYTF | TGTGCCAGCAGCTTAAACCGGAGGGACTATGGCTACACCTTC | TRBJ1-2 | . | TRBV7-2 | .
CSVAILAGWNEKLFF | TGCAGCGTTGCAATTTTGGCAGGGTGGAACGAAAAACTGTTTTTT | TRBJ1-4 | . | TRBV29-1 | .
CASSLRTARGTTNEKLVF | TGTGCCAGCAGCTTAAGGACGGCCAGGGGGACAACTAATGAAAAACTGGTTTTT | TRBJ1-4 | . | TRBV7-9 | TRBD1
CVTDTQYF | TGTGTGACAGATACGCAGTATTTT | TRBJ2-3 | . | TRBV20-1 | .
CASSLAIGSLNYNSPLHF | TGTGCCAGCAGCTTAGCTATCGGCAGTCTAAACTATAATTCACCCCTCCACTTT | TRBJ1-6 | few | TRBV7-8 | .
CSASGTGRGGEKLFF | TGCAGCGCCTCCGGGACAGGGAGAGGGGGTGAAAAACTGTTTTTT | TRBJ1-4 | . | TRBV29-1 | TRBD1
CSGRHPYGYTF | TGCAGCGGCAGACACCCCTATGGCTACACCTTC | TRBJ1-2 | few | TRBV29-1 | .
CASSKGTGSFGEQFF | TGTGCCAGCAGCAAAGGGACAGGGAGCTTCGGTGAGCAGTTCTTC | TRBJ2-1 | few | TRBV5-4 | TRBD1
CASSEGILTNEKLFF | TGCGCCAGCAGCGAAGGGATCCTAACTAATGAAAAACTGTTTTTT | TRBJ1-4 | . | TRBV4-3 | .
CASSFLAGNQETQYF | TGCGCCAGCAGCTTCCTAGCGGGCAACCAAGAGACCCAGTACTTC | TRBJ2-5 | . | TRBV5-1 | TRBD2
CASSYSGGLKEQFF | TGTGCCAGCAGCTATAGCGGGGGCCTAAAAGAGCAGTTCTTC | TRBJ2-1 | . | TRBV25-1 | TRBD2
CSAEDPNVLTF | TGCAGCGCTGAAGACCCCAACGTCCTGACTTTC | TRBJ2-6 | . | TRBV29-1 | .
CAPGPCNEQFF | TGTGCCCCAGGGCCCTGCAATGAGCAGTTCTTC | TRBJ2-1 | . | TRBV27 | .
CASSFTGRGEKLFF | TGTGCCAGCAGCTTTACAGGGAGAGGAGAAAAACTGTTTTTT | TRBJ1-4 | . | TRBV7-2 | .
CSVEEQGYEQYF | TGCAGCGTTGAGGAACAGGGGTACGAGCAGTACTTC | TRBJ2-7 | few | TRBV29-1 | TRBD1
CATRSGDWSSYEQYF | TGTGCCACCCGCAGTGGGGACTGGAGCTCCTACGAGCAGTACTTC | TRBJ2-7 | . | TRBV10-3 | .
CASSVLSGLDTQYF | TGTGCCAGCAGCGTATTAAGTGGGCTAGATACGCAGTATTTT | TRBJ2-3 | . | TRBV9 | .
CASAGTAHGNTIYF | TGTGCTAGTGCCGGGACAGCTCACGGAAACACCATATATTTT | TRBJ1-3 | . | TRBV12-5 | TRBD1
CASSQDRATTNEKLFF | TGCGCCAGCAGCCAAGACAGGGCAACAACTAATGAAAAACTGTTTTTT | TRBJ1-4 | few | TRBV4-3 | .
CASSSRQGDGYTF | TGTGCCAGCAGCTCCCGACAGGGGGATGGCTACACCTTC | TRBJ1-2 | . | TRBV4-2 | TRBD1
CASSRDRSQPQHF | TGTGCCAGCAGCCGGGACAGGTCACAGCCCCAGCATTTT | TRBJ1-5 | . | TRBV7-2 | TRBD1
CASSQVRDSYEQYF | TGTGCCAGCAGCCAAGTCAGGGATTCCTACGAGCAGTACTTC | TRBJ2-7 | . | TRBV4-2 | .
CASSGDTGGTEAFF | TGTGCCAGCAGCGGGGACACCGGGGGAACTGAAGCTTTCTTT | TRBJ1-1 | . | TRBV5-4 | .
CATSRDPDREFLNSGANVLTF | TGTGCCACCAGCAGAGATCCCGACAGGGAGTTTCTTAACTCTGGGGCCAACGTCCTGACTTTC | TRBJ2-6 | . | TRBV15 | TRBD1
CASSGTAHYGYTF | TGTGCCAGCTCAGGGACAGCTCACTATGGCTACACCTTC | TRBJ1-2 | many | TRBV18 | TRBD1
CASRDSGGDTQYF | TGTGCCAGCAGAGACAGTGGGGGAGATACGCAGTATTTT | TRBJ2-3 | few | TRBV12-3/TRBV12-4 | .
CSASPPAGGQETQYF | TGCAGTGCTAGCCCCCCAGCGGGGGGCCAAGAGACCCAGTACTTC | TRBJ2-5 | few | TRBV20-1 | TRBD2
CASSFTGDPGELFF | TGTGCCAGCAGCTTTACAGGGGATCCCGGGGAGCTGTTTTTT | TRBJ2-2 | . | TRBV12-3/TRBV12-4 | TRBD1
CSARDRATPRDTQYF | TGCAGTGCTAGAGATCGAGCGACACCGCGAGATACGCAGTACTTT | TRBJ2-3 | . | TRBV20-1 | .
CSVDLPLNEQFF | TGCAGCGTTGACTTACCGCTGAATGAGCAGTTCTTC | TRBJ2-1 | . | TRBV29-1 | .
CSASLALNNEQFF | TGCAGTGCTAGCCTGGCGTTAAACAATGAGCAGTTCTTC | TRBJ2-1 | . | TRBV20-1 | .
CSTGGGARETQYF | TGCAGCACCGGCGGGGGGGCCCGAGAGACCCAGTACTTC | TRBJ2-5 | . | TRBV29-1 | TRBD2
CASSLVGRSGYTF | TGCGCCAGCAGCTTGGTGGGCAGGAGTGGCTACACCTTC | TRBJ1-2 | . | TRBV5-1 | .
CASSFGSYNSPLHF | TGTGCCAGCAGCTTCGGGTCCTATAATTCACCCCTCCACTTT | TRBJ1-6 | . | TRBV7-9 | .
CASSPGGANVLTF | TGCGCCAGCTCCCCGGGAGGGGCCAACGTCCTGACTTTC | TRBJ2-6 | . | TRBV5-1 | .